This T cell receptor beta chain derives from a study of vaccination effects on CD4 cells after COVID-19. Points from the study as a whole: The study found marked clonal contraction of infection- and vaccine-induced clones late after vaccination.

Germline V CDR1 and CDR2: SGHAT, FQNNGV. The CDR3 loop spans 14 amino acids. V gave up 5 bases and J gave up 3 bases; unmatched junction bases: 6. Before sequencing, viral peptide pools were used by the ViraFEST assay to expand antigen-specific CD4+ T cells. Isolation of CD4+ T cells took place after approximately 10 days of culture. Cultures received IL-2 medium that replaced half the medium on days 3 and 7. Regarding this clone: What it binds is not known.

Some clones are missing from TCRdb's copy, which holds only in-frame ones; the method was immunoSEQ multiplex PCR. In the table there are tens of thousands of clones, roughly 80% of which are singletons. The origin of this receptor is a human donor who received a COVID-19 vaccine. Material: CD4+ T cells from PBMCs cultured with HCoV-229E spike peptides, obtained before COVID-19 vaccination. The chain has TRBV11-2 and TRBJ2-7, with TRBD1 matching 8 bases. CDR3 residues: CASSPRQGHYEQYV. The CDR3 DNA reads as TGTGCCAGCAGCCCTCGACAGGGGCACTACGAGCAGTACGTC.